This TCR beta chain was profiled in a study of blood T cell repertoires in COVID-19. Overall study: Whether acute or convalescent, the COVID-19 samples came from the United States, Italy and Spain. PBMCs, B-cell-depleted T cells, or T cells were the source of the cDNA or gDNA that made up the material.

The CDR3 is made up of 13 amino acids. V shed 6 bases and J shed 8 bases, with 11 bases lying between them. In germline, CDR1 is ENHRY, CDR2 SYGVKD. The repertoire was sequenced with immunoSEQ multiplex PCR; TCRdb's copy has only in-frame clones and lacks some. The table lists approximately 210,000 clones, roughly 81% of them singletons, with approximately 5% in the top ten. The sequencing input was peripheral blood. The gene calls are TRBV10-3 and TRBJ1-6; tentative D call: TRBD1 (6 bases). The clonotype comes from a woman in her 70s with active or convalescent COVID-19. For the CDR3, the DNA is TGTGCCATCAGAGGGGCAGGGGATTCACCCCTCCACTTT. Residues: CAIRGAGDSPLHF.